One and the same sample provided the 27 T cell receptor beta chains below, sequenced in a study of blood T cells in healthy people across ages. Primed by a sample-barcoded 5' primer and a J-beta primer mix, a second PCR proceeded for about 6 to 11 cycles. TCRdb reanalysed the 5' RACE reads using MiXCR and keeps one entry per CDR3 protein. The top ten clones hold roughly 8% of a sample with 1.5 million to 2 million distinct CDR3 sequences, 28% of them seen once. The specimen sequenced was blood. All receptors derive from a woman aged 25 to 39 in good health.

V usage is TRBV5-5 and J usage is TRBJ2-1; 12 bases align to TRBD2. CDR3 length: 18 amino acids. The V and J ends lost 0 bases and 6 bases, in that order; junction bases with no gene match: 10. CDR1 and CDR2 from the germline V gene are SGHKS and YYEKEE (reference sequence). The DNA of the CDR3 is TGTGCCAGCAGCTTGGGGCTAGCGGGGGGGCCTATGATCAATGAGCAGTTCTTC. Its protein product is CASSLGLAGGPMINEQFF. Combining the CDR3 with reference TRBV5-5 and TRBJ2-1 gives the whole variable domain DAGVTQSPTHLIKTRGQQVTLRCSPISGHKSVSWYQQVLGQGPQFIFQYYEKEERGRGNFPDRFSARQFPNYSSELNVNALLLGDSALYLCASSLGLAGGPMINEQFFGPGTRLTVL.

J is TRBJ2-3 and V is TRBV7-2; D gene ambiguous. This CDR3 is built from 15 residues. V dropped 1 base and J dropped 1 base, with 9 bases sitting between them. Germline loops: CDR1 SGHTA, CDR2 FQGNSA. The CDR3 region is CASSLGSWGTDTQYF. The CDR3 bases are TGTGCCAGCAGCTTAGGGTCTTGGGGCACAGATACGCAGTATTTT.

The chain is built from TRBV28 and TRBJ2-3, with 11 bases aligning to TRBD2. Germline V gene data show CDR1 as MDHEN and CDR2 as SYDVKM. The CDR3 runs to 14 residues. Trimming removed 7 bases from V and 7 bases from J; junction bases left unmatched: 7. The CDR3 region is CASNSGGASNTQYF. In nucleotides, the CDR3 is TGTGCCAGCAATAGCGGGGGGGCCTCAAATACGCAGTATTTT.

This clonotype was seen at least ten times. The CDR3 protein is CSARRSRSMADQPQHF. In nucleotides, the CDR3 is TGCAGTGCTAGAAGGAGTAGGAGTATGGCGGATCAGCCCCAGCATTTT. The J gene is TRBJ1-5, the V gene TRBV20-1; D remains ambiguous. The V end was cut by 2 bases, the J end by 5 bases, with 19 bases between. In germline, CDR1 is DFQATT, CDR2 SNEGSKA (reference sequence). The CDR3 is made up of 16 amino acids.

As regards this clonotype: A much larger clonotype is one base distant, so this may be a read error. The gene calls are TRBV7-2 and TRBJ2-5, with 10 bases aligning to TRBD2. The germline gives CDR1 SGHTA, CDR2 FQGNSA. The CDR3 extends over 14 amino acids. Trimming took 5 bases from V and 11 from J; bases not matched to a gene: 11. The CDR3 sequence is CASSGSGGAHGQYF. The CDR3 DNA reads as TGTGCCAGCAGCGGGAGCGGGGGGGCCCACGGGCAGTACTTC.

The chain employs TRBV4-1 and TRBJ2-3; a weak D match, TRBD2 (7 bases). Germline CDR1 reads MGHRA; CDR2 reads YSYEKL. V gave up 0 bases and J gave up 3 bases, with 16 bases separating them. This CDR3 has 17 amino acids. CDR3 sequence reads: CASSQDLVGGQTDTQYF. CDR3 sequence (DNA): TGCGCCAGCAGCCAAGATCTGGTGGGGGGGCAGACAGATACGCAGTATTTT.

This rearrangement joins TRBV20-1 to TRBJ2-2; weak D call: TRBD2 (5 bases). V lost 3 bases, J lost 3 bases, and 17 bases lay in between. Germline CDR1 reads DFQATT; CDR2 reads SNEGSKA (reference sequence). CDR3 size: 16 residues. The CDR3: CSARRLGVGDTGELFF. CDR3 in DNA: TGCAGTGCTAGGCGATTAGGAGTGGGAGACACCGGGGAGCTGTTTTTT.

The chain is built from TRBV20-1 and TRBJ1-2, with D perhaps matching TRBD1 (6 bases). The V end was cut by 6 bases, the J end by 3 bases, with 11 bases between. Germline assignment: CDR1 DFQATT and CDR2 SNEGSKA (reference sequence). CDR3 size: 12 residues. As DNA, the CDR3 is TGCAGTGCCTCACAGGGAGACTATGGCTACACCTTC. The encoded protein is CSASQGDYGYTF.

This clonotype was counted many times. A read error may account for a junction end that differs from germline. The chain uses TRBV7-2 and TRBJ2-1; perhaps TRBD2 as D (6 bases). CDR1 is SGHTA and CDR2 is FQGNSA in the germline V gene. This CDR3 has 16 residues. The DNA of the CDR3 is TGTGCCAGCAGCTTAGGCGGGACGAACTCCTACAATGAGCTGTTCTTC. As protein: CASSLGGTNSYNELFF.

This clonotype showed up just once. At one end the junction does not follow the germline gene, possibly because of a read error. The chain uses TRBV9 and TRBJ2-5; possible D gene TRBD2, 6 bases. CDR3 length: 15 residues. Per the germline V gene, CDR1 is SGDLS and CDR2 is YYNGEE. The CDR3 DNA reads TGTGCCAGCAGCGCCGGGAGCATGAACCAGGAGACCCAGTACTTC. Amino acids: CASSAGSMNQETQYF.

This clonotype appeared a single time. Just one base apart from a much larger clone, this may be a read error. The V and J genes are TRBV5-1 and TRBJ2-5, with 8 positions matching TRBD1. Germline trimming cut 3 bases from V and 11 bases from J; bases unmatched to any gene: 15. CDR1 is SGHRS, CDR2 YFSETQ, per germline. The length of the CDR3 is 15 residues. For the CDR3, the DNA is TGCGCCAGCAGCTCCGGACAGGGAGCATTTGATGAGCAGTACTTC. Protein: CASSSGQGAFDEQYF.

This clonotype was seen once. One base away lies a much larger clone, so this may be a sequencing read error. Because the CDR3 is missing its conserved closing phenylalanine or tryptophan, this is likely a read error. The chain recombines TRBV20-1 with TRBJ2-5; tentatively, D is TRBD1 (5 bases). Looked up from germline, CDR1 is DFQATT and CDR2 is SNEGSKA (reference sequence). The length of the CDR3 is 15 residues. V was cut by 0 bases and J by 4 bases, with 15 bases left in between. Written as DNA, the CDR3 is TGCAGTGCTAGAGAGGAACAGGCCGTCCTAGAGACCCAGTACGTC. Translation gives CSAREEQAVLETQYV.

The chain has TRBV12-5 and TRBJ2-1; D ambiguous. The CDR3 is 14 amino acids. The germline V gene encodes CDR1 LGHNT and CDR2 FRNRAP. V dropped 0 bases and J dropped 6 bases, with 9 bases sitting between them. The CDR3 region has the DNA TGTGCTAGTGGTTTGGTCCCCAACTCCAATGAGCAGTTCTTC. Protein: CASGLVPNSNEQFF.

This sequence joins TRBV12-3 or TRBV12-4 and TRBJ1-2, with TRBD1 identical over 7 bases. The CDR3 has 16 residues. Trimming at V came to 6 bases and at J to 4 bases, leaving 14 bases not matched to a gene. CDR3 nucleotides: TGTGCCAGCAGATTGACCGGGACAGCCCGTGGCTATGGCTACACCTTC. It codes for CASRLTGTARGYGYTF.

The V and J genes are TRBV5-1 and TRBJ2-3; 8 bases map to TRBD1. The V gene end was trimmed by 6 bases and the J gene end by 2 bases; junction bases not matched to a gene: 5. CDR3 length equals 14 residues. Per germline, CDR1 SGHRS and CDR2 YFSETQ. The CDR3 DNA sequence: TGCGCCAGCAAGGAGGGACAGGACACAGATACGCAGTATTTT. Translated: CASKEGQDTDTQYF.

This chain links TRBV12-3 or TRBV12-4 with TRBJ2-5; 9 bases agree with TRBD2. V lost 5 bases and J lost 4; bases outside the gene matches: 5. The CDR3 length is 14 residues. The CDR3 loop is CASSLSGSIETQYF. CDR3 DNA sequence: TGTGCCAGCAGTCTTAGCGGGAGCATAGAGACCCAGTACTTC.

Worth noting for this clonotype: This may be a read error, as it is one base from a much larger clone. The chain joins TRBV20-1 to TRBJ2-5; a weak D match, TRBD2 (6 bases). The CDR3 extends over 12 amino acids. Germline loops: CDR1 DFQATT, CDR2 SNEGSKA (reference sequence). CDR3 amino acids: CRARDLKETQYF. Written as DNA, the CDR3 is TGCAGGGCGCGGGACTTAAAAGAGACCCAGTACTTC.

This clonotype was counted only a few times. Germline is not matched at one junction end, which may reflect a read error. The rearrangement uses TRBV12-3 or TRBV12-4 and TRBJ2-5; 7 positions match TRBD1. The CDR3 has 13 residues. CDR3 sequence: CANSFTGVKTQYF. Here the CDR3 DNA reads TGTGCCAACAGTTTTACAGGGGTGAAGACCCAGTACTTC.

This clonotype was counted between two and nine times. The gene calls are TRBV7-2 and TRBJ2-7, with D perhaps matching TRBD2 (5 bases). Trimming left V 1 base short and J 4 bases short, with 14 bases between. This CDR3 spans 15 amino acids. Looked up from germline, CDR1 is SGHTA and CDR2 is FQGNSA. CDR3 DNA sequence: TGTGCCAGCAGCTTAGACGGGGTTAACCCGTACGAGCAGTACTTC. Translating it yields CASSLDGVNPYEQYF.

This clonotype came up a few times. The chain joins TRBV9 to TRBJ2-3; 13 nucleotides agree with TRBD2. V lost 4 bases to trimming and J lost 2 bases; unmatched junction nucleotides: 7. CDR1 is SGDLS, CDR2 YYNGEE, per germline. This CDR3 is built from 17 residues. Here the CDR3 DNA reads TGTGCCAGCAGCTCAAAGGGACTAGCGGGGAACACAGATACGCAGTATTTT. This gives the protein CASSSKGLAGNTDTQYF.

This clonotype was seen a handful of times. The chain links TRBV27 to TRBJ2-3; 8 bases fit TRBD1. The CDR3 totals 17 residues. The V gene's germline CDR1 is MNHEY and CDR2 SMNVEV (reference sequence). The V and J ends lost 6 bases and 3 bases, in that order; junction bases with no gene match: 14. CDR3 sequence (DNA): TGTGCCAGCAGCCACCCGGGTACAGGGGGTTGGACAGATACGCAGTATTTT. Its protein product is CASSHPGTGGWTDTQYF.

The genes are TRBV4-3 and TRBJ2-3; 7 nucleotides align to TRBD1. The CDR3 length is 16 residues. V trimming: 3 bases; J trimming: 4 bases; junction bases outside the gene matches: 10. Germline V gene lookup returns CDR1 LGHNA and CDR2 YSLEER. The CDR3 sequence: CASSQDRQGNADTQYF. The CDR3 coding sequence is TGCGCCAGCAGCCAGGATCGACAGGGAAATGCAGATACGCAGTATTTT.

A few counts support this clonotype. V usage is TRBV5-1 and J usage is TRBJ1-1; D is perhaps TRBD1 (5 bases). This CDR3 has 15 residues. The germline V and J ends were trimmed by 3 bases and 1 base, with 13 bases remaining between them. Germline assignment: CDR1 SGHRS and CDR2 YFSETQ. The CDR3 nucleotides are TGCGCCAGCAGCTCCCAGACAGCTCAGAACACTGAAGCTTTCTTT. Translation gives CASSSQTAQNTEAFF.

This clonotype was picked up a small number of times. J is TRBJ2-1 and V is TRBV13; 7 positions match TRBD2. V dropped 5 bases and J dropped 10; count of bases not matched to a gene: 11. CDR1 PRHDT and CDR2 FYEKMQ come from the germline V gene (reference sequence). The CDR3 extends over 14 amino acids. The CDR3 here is CASSPRTLGGEQFF. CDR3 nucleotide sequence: TGTGCCAGCAGCCCTAGGACCTTGGGGGGGGAGCAGTTCTTC.

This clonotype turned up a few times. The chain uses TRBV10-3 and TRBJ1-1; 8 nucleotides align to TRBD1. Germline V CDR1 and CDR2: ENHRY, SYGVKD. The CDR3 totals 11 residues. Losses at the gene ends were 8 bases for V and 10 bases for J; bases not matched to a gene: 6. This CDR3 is CAIGTGGSAFF. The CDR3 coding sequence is TGTGCCATCGGTACAGGGGGATCAGCTTTCTTT.

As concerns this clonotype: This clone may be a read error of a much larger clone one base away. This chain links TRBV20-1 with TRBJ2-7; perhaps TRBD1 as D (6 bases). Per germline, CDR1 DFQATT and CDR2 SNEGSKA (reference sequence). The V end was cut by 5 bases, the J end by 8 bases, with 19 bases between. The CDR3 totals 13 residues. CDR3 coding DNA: TGCAGTGCTCCGGGACATGGAAAGAATAAGCAGTACTTC. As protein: CSAPGHGKNKQYF.

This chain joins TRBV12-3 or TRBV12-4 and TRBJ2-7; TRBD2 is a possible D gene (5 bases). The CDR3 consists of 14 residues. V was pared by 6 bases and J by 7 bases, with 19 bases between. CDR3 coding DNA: TGTGCCAGCAGCTTACTAGAGGGAGTCAATGAGCAGTACTTC. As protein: CASSLLEGVNEQYF.